This T cell receptor beta chain was documented in a study of cytomegalovirus exposure and HLA in healthy donors. Study-wide findings and caveats: Researchers reported from a later analysis that most CMV-associated TCR beta chains appeared HLA-restricted. Analysis performed later found 16,000 or so TCR beta sequences associated with HLA alleles at 0.05 false discovery rate. Cytomegalovirus association was assigned to 170 or so TCR beta chains. In a later analysis, a missense DCLRE1C variant was linked to TCR beta V- and J-gene trimming.

PCR amplification relied on 60 Vbeta primers (plus 13 Jbeta primers). Data came from immunoSEQ multiplex PCR; TCRdb stores just in-frame clones and leaves some out. In the table there are 110,000 or so clones, more than 60% of which are singletons. About this clone itself: The antigen is unknown.

V lost 1 base, J lost 0 bases, and 16 bases lay in between. This CDR3 contains 18 residues. In germline, CDR1 is SGHVS, CDR2 FNYEAQ. This receptor was identified in a male donor in good health and CMV-seronegative. The specimen sequenced was PBMCs. The gene calls are TRBV7-6 and TRBJ2-1; weak D call: TRBD2 (6 bases). The CDR3 protein is CASSLVGERVSSYNEQFF. DNA for the CDR3: TGTGCCAGCAGCTTAGTGGGGGAGCGGGTCAGCTCCTACAATGAGCAGTTCTTC.